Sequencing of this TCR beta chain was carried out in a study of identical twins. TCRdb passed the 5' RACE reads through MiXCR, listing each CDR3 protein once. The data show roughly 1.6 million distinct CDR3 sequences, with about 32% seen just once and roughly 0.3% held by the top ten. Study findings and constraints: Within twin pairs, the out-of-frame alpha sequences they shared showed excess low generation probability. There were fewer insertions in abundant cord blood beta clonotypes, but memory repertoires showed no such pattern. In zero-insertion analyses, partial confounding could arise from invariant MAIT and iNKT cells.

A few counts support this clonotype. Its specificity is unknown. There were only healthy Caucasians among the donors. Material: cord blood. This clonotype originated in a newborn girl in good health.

The CDR3 nucleotides are TGTGCCAGCAGTGGGACAGGCGAAACGTCCTACGAGCAGTACTTC. Protein: CASSGTGETSYEQYF. This chain links TRBV25-1 with TRBJ2-7, with TRBD1 matching over 7 bases. The length of the CDR3 is 15 residues. V lost 4 bases and J lost 1; bases outside the gene matches: 7. In germline, CDR1 is MGHDK, CDR2 SYGVNS.